The entry that follows covers one TCR beta chain sequence. Its antigen is currently unknown. These data originate in a study of T cell responses to AZD1222 COVID-19 vaccine. Study details: The study pooled second doses at about 4 or about 12 weeks.

Germline V gene sequence: CDR1 LNHDA, CDR2 SQIVND (reference sequence). Trimming left V 3 bases short and J 9 bases short, with 9 bases between. The CDR3 covers 13 residues. Only in-frame clones appear in the TCRdb table, and some are missing; sequencing was by immunoSEQ multiplex PCR. This table holds around 120,000 clones, 80% to 90% found once. Study-wide results and caveats: As reported, nearly half of all spike-specific TCRs target variant regions that are unmutated. Scientists sampled the repertoires only once the peak T cell response had passed. Spike-specific TCR depth and breadth grew after two AZD1222 doses.

The receptor's source is an adult in good health. V is TRBV19 and J is TRBJ1-6; weak D call: TRBD1 (5 bases). The material was peripheral blood, obtained on day 0 of AZD1222 vaccination. Written as DNA, the CDR3 is TGTGCCAGTAGTATGGACACCAGTTCACCCCTCCACTTT. Its protein product is CASSMDTSSPLHF.